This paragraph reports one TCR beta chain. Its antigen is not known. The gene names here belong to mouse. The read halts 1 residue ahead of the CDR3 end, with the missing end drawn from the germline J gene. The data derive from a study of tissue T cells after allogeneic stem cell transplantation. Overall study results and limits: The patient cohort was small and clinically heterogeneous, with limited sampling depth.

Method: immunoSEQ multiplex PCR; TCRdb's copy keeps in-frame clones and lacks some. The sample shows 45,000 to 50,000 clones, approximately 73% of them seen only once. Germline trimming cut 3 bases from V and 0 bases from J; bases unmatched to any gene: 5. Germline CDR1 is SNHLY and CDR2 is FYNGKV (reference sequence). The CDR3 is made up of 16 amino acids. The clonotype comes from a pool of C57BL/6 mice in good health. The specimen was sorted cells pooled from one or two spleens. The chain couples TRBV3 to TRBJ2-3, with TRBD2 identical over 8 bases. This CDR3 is CASSLDWVFSAETLYF. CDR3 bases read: TGTGCCAGCAGCTTGGACTGGGTGTTTAGTGCAGAAACGCTGTAT.